Shown below are 24 T cell receptor beta chains from a single sample sequenced in a study of T cells in Graves' hyperthyroidism and ophthalmopathy. Amplified TCR beta CDR3 regions came from RNA transcripts. RT-PCR in the first round (using the HTBI primer set) targeted the TCR CDR3. TCRdb re-analysed the multiplex PCR reads in MiXCR, keeping a single row per CDR3 protein. The sample records hundreds of thousands of distinct CDR3 sequences, around 13% being singletons. Sample: blood. These receptors were obtained from a woman aged 40 to 50 with Graves' ophthalmopathy.

J is TRBJ1-6 and V is TRBV30; D remains ambiguous. Per germline, CDR1 GTSNPN and CDR2 SVGIG (reference sequence). Trimming left V 1 base short and J 10 bases short, with 17 bases between. The CDR3 spans 15 residues. The CDR3 nucleotides are TGTGCCTGGAGTGCACGACCGCAACTCAGGTCACCCCTCCACTTT. This translates into CAWSARPQLRSPLHF.

This clonotype was seen many times. The J gene is TRBJ2-1, the V gene TRBV29-1; D may match TRBD1 or TRBD2 (5 bases each). The CDR3 extends over 11 amino acids. Germline values: CDR1 SQVTM, CDR2 ANQGSEA. Trimming took 1 base from V and 7 from J, leaving 5 bases between them. The CDR3 nucleotides read TGCAGCGTTGAAGGGGGGAATGAGCAGTTCTTC. Translation gives CSVEGGNEQFF.

This clonotype has at least ten counts. Written as DNA, the CDR3 is TGTGCCAGCAGCTTAGACGGGGCGCAAGCTAGGACCCAGTACTTC. Translating it yields CASSLDGAQARTQYF. The chain employs TRBV7-8 and TRBJ2-5, with D perhaps assigned TRBD1 or TRBD2 (5 bases each). CDR3 length: 15 residues. V shed 1 base and J shed 7 bases, with 16 bases lying between them. The germline V gene encodes CDR1 SGHVS and CDR2 FQNEAQ.

J is TRBJ1-2 and V is TRBV2; 7 bases align to TRBD1. CDR1 SNHLY and CDR2 FYNNEI come from the germline V gene. The CDR3 is 15 residues long. The junction had 7 bases not matched to a gene; V was cut back by 6 bases and J by 0 bases. CDR3 DNA sequence: TGTGCCAGCAGCCGCAGGGGGTTTTCTAACTATGGCTACACCTTC. It yields the protein CASSRRGFSNYGYTF.

This clonotype was seen at least ten times. The chain links TRBV10-2 to TRBJ1-1; TRBD1 is a possible D gene (5 bases). V was trimmed by 0 bases and J by 4 bases, leaving 9 bases between them. Germline lookup yields CDR1 WSHSY and CDR2 SAAADI. The CDR3 runs 14 residues. The CDR3 nucleotides read TGCGCCAGCAGTGAGTCGGGGCAGCGCACTGAAGCTTTCTTT. Encoded protein: CASSESGQRTEAFF.

This clonotype was picked up many times. The chain recombines TRBV2 with TRBJ1-2, with no clear D. Germline V gene lookup returns CDR1 SNHLY and CDR2 FYNNEI. Trimming cost V 3 bases and J 8 bases, with 13 bases left between them. The CDR3 loop spans 13 amino acids. Here the CDR3 DNA reads TGTGCCAGCAGTGATGCCGGGAACGGAGGCTACACCTTC. Protein: CASSDAGNGGYTF.

This clonotype was seen ten or more times. J is TRBJ1-6 and V is TRBV6-6; D is unresolved. The CDR3 is made up of 18 amino acids. Per the germline V gene, CDR1 is MNHNY and CDR2 is SVGAGI (reference sequence). Trimming took 0 bases from V and 5 from J, leaving 17 bases between them. The CDR3 coding sequence is TGTGCCAGCAGTTACTCGATGGGCGGAACGCTCAATAATTCACCCCTCCACTTT. Translated, it gives CASSYSMGGTLNNSPLHF.

This clonotype was detected ten times or more. The genes are TRBV9 and TRBJ2-1; no definite D call. The CDR3 loop spans 14 amino acids. Per the germline V gene, CDR1 is SGDLS and CDR2 is YYNGEE. Trimming left V 0 bases short and J 5 bases short, with 9 bases between. CDR3 in DNA: TGTGCCAGCAGCGTAGAAAACGGAAACAATGAGCAGTTCTTC. It is translated as CASSVENGNNEQFF. Together with reference TRBV9 and TRBJ2-1, the CDR3 gives the full variable domain: DSGVTQTPKHLITATGQRVTLRCSPRSGDLSVYWYQQSLDQGLQFLIQYYNGEERAKGNILERFSAQQFPDLHSELNLSSLELGDSALYFCASSVENGNNEQFFGPGTRLTVL.

This clonotype appeared many times. The J gene is TRBJ2-1, the V gene TRBV11-2; tentative D call: TRBD2 (6 bases). This CDR3 has 17 residues. V gave up 4 bases and J gave up 7 bases, with 23 bases separating them. Germline V CDR1 and CDR2: SGHAT, FQNNGV. CDR3 in amino acids: CASSSIGRGILGNEQFF. Written as DNA, the CDR3 is TGTGCCAGCAGCTCCATTGGACGCGGGATACTCGGGAATGAGCAGTTCTTC.

The table lists this clonotype with many counts. V is TRBV29-1 and J is TRBJ1-1, with 9 nucleotides matching TRBD1. CDR3 length: 13 residues. The germline gives CDR1 SQVTM, CDR2 ANQGSEA. Losses at the gene ends were 6 bases for V and 12 bases for J; bases not matched to a gene: 14. CDR3 sequence (DNA): TGCAGCGTCGCGCTGCGGGGGACAGGGCGGACTTTCTTT. The encoded protein is CSVALRGTGRTFF.

This clonotype occurred many times. J is TRBJ1-2 and V is TRBV2; D gene unclear. Trimming stripped 4 bases from V and 9 bases from J, with 12 bases between. The CDR3 consists of 12 residues. CDR1 is SNHLY and CDR2 is FYNNEI in the germline V gene. CDR3 loop: CASSVGLVRYTF. CDR3 bases: TGTGCCAGCAGTGTAGGTCTGGTTCGCTACACCTTC.

This clonotype was counted ten times or more. The gene calls are TRBV7-8 and TRBJ2-5, with TRBD1 identical over 7 bases. The ends lost 5 bases at V and 2 bases at J; junction bases unmatched: 11. The V gene's germline CDR1 is SGHVS and CDR2 FQNEAQ. CDR3 size: 16 residues. In DNA form, the CDR3 reads TGTGCCAGCAGCACCATCGGGACAGAACTACAAGAGACCCAGTACTTC. Encoded protein: CASSTIGTELQETQYF.

This clonotype came up many times. The chain joins TRBV2 to TRBJ2-1, with 7 bases fitting TRBD2. CDR1 is SNHLY, CDR2 FYNNEI, per germline. There are 14 residues in the CDR3. V shed 8 bases and J 4 bases; nucleotides not matched to a gene: 8. The CDR3 loop reads CASGFGGTYNEQFF. CDR3 nucleotides: TGTGCCAGCGGCTTCGGGGGGACGTACAATGAGCAGTTCTTC.

This clonotype was detected a few times. The gene calls are TRBV19 and TRBJ2-7; 7 bases line up with TRBD1. The CDR3 covers 15 residues. Germline V lookup: CDR1 LNHDA, CDR2 SQIVND (reference sequence). V dropped 3 bases and J dropped 6; count of bases not matched to a gene: 11. CDR3 sequence reads: CASSIIGTGVGEQYF. The CDR3 DNA reads as TGTGCCAGTAGTATCATTGGAACAGGGGTAGGCGAGCAGTACTTC.

V and J are TRBV25-1 and TRBJ1-1; D call uncertain. V lost 3 bases and J 0 bases, leaving 8 bases between the germline ends. Germline CDR1 and CDR2: MGHDK and SYGVNS. The CDR3 totals 14 residues. The CDR3 is CASSEDLLNTEAFF. The CDR3 bases are TGTGCCAGCAGTGAGGATCTATTGAACACTGAAGCTTTCTTT.

The V and J genes are TRBV7-9 and TRBJ2-2; D may correspond to TRBD1 or TRBD2 (5 bases each). Germline-derived CDR1 and CDR2 are SEHNR and FQNEAQ (reference sequence). V was shortened by 4 bases and J by 7 bases, with 16 bases between the two germline ends. The CDR3 spans 15 residues. The CDR3 DNA sequence: TGTGCCAGCAGCTCGAAGGCTCATGGGGGCGGGGAGCTGTTTTTT. Translated: CASSSKAHGGGELFF.

This clonotype was seen once. V usage is TRBV6-1 and J usage is TRBJ1-2; D unresolved. CDR3 size: 14 residues. Looked up from germline, CDR1 is MNHNS and CDR2 is SASEGT. The V end was cut by 1 base, the J end by 4 bases, with 10 bases between. The DNA for the CDR3 is TGTGCCAGCAGTGAAGGACTGCGGGTCTATGGCTACACCTTC. Amino acids: CASSEGLRVYGYTF.

This chain links TRBV4-1 with TRBJ1-3, with D maybe TRBD1 (5 bases). This CDR3 spans 18 amino acids. The germline V gene encodes CDR1 MGHRA and CDR2 YSYEKL. The germline V and J ends were trimmed by 6 bases and 0 bases, with 21 bases remaining between them. The DNA for the CDR3 is TGCGCCAGCAGTCTGTATTACAAGGGACGAAGCTCTGGAAACACCATATATTTT. Protein product: CASSLYYKGRSSGNTIYF.

The chain couples TRBV4-2 to TRBJ2-6; TRBD1 matches at 10 bases. CDR1 and CDR2 from the germline V gene are LGHNA and YNFKEQ. The CDR3 consists of 20 residues. V lost 2 bases and J lost 1; bases outside the gene matches: 11. The CDR3 loop reads CASSQRHATGGFSGANVLTF. Here the CDR3 DNA reads TGTGCCAGCAGCCAAAGGCACGCGACAGGGGGCTTTTCTGGGGCCAACGTCCTGACTTTC.

This clonotype was detected ten times or more. CDR3 loop: CASRGERERDQPQHF. CDR3 coding DNA: TGTGCCAGCAGGGGAGAGAGGGAAAGAGATCAGCCCCAGCATTTT. This chain uses TRBV2 with TRBJ1-5; D remains ambiguous. The germline V and J ends were trimmed by 6 bases and 5 bases, with 17 bases remaining between them. Germline CDR1 SNHLY, CDR2 FYNNEI. The CDR3 has 15 amino acids. Drawing the rest from reference TRBV2 and TRBJ1-5, the complete variable domain is EPEVTQTPSHQVTQMGQEVILRCVPISNHLYFYWYRQILGQKVEFLVSFYNNEISEKSEIFDDQFSVERPDGSNFTLKIRSTKLEDSAMYFCASRGERERDQPQHFGDGTRLSIL.

The chain combines TRBV11-3 with TRBJ1-3; D is possibly TRBD1 (6 bases). Germline V gives CDR1 SGHNT, CDR2 YENEEA. This CDR3 comprises 14 residues. The germline V and J ends were trimmed by 4 bases and 3 bases, with 10 bases remaining between them. CDR3 coding DNA: TGTGCCAGCAGCTATCCGGGACATGGAAACACCATATATTTT. Translation: CASSYPGHGNTIYF.

This clonotype appeared a few times. This rearrangement joins TRBV19 to TRBJ2-7, with D perhaps matching TRBD2 (6 bases). The CDR3 has 14 amino acids. CDR1 LNHDA and CDR2 SQIVND come from the germline V gene (reference sequence). Trimming stripped 5 bases from V and 1 base from J, with 12 bases between. CDR3 in amino acids: CASSWRGESYEQYF. The CDR3, as DNA: TGTGCCAGTAGTTGGAGGGGTGAATCCTACGAGCAGTACTTC.

This clonotype showed up many times. The V call is TRBV28, the J call TRBJ1-1; TRBD1 aligns across 7 bases. Trimming at V came to 5 bases and at J to 1 base, leaving 10 bases not matched to a gene. This CDR3 spans 16 amino acids. Germline values: CDR1 MDHEN, CDR2 SYDVKM. In nucleotides, the CDR3 is TGTGCCAGCAGTCCTTACAGGGGAAGGAAGAACACTGAAGCTTTCTTT. This gives the protein CASSPYRGRKNTEAFF.

Concerning this clonotype itself: Germline is not matched at one junction end, which may reflect a read error. This chain uses TRBV13 with TRBJ1-6, with D unclear. The CDR3 sequence is 16 residues long. The germline gives CDR1 PRHDT, CDR2 FYEKMQ (reference sequence). CDR3 residues: CVSSLMTGYGNSPLHF. The CDR3 region has the DNA TGTGTCAGCAGCCTGATGACCGGGTACGGTAATTCACCCCTCCACTTT.